Each of the 14 T cell receptor beta chains below was sequenced from the same sample in a study of T cell responses to AZD1222 COVID-19 vaccine. Data came from immunoSEQ multiplex PCR; TCRdb stores just in-frame clones and leaves some out. The sample comprises around 83,000 clones, around nine tenths of which are singletons, and roughly a fifth rests with the top ten. The specimen was peripheral blood, collected on day 0 of AZD1222 vaccination. Source of these receptors: an adult in good health.

The genes are TRBV5-6 and TRBJ1-1; D perhaps matches TRBD1 (6 bases). V lost 4 bases and J 0 bases, leaving 10 bases between the germline ends. The CDR3 is 14 amino acids. Looked up from germline, CDR1 is SGHDT and CDR2 is YYEEEE. The CDR3 sequence is CASSPRTVNTEAFF. The CDR3 DNA reads as TGTGCCAGCAGCCCTCGGACAGTGAACACTGAAGCTTTCTTT.

V and J are TRBV5-4 and TRBJ2-7, with D maybe TRBD1 (7 bases). V shed 4 bases and J shed 3 bases, with 14 bases lying between them. Germline CDR1 is SGHNT and CDR2 is YYREEE (reference sequence). The CDR3 spans 14 residues. The CDR3 loop is CASSPRDSRYEQYF. CDR3 coding DNA: TGTGCCAGCAGCCCGCGGGACAGCCGCTACGAGCAGTACTTC.

This chain uses TRBV5-1 with TRBJ2-3; a possible D gene is TRBD1 (6 bases). The CDR3 extends over 13 amino acids. CDR1 and CDR2 from the germline V gene are SGHRS and YFSETQ. Trimming removed 2 bases from V and 5 bases from J, with 9 bases in between. CDR3 region: CASSFTGIDTQYF. The CDR3 bases are TGCGCCAGCAGCTTTACAGGGATAGATACGCAGTATTTT.

Written as DNA, the CDR3 is TGCGCCAGCAAGTCGTGGCAAGCATTCGGGGAGCTGTTTTTT. This sequence encodes CASKSWQAFGELFF. The rearrangement links TRBV5-1 to TRBJ2-2; D unclear. The germline V and J ends were trimmed by 6 bases and 7 bases, with 16 bases remaining between them. The CDR3 is 14 amino acids. Germline V CDR1 and CDR2: SGHRS, YFSETQ.

This chain connects TRBV4-3 to TRBJ1-5; a possible D gene is TRBD1 (6 bases). Per the germline V gene, CDR1 is LGHNA and CDR2 is YSLEER. CDR3 length: 17 amino acids. The V end lost 0 bases, the J end lost 3 bases, and 15 bases lay between the germline ends. For the CDR3, the DNA is TGCGCCAGCAGCCAAGATGTGGGGGGGCGAGCCAATCAGCCCCAGCATTTT. Translation gives CASSQDVGGRANQPQHF.

The chain recombines TRBV5-6 with TRBJ1-1, with no clear D. The length of the CDR3 is 15 residues. With 3 bases removed from V and 6 bases from J, the gap between germline ends came to 18 bases. CDR1 and CDR2 (germline): SGHDT, YYEEEE. The CDR3 bases are TGTGCCAGCAGCTCCACCGGCGGCATCCTAGCTGAAGCTTTCTTT. It yields the protein CASSSTGGILAEAFF. Full variable domain (outside the CDR3, taken from reference TRBV5-6 and TRBJ1-1): DAGVTQSPTHLIKTRGQQVTLRCSPKSGHDTVSWYQQALGQGPQFIFQYYEEEERQRGNFPDRFSGHQFPNYSSELNVNALLLGDSALYLCASSSTGGILAEAFFGQGTRLTVV.

The chain has TRBV7-2 and TRBJ1-5; TRBD1 matches at 7 bases. The junction had 3 bases not matched to a gene; V was cut back by 1 base and J by 6 bases. This CDR3 has 14 residues. Germline lookup yields CDR1 SGHTA and CDR2 FQGNSA. The CDR3 sequence is CASSLGTGSQPQHF. The CDR3 nucleotides read TGTGCCAGCAGCTTAGGGACAGGCAGTCAGCCCCAGCATTTT.

The J gene is TRBJ1-4, the V gene TRBV18; 8 positions agree with TRBD1. With V trimmed by 0 bases and J by 8 bases, 5 bases remained unmatched. This CDR3 is built from 15 residues. Looked up from germline, CDR1 is KGHSH and CDR2 is LQKENI. This CDR3 is CASSPPGTGREKLFF. CDR3 bases: TGTGCCAGCTCACCACCGGGGACAGGACGGGAAAAACTGTTTTTT.

This chain uses TRBV19 with TRBJ2-7, with no clear D. Trimming shortened V by 3 bases and J by 3 bases, and 9 bases separated the two germline ends. The germline V gene encodes CDR1 LNHDA and CDR2 SQIVND (reference sequence). CDR3 size: 13 residues. CDR3 loop: CASSIDPSYEQYF. As DNA, the CDR3 is TGTGCCAGTAGTATCGATCCAAGCTACGAGCAGTACTTC.

This sequence joins TRBV6-2 or TRBV6-3 and TRBJ2-3, with D possibly being TRBD2 (6 bases). This CDR3 contains 12 residues. With 0 bases removed from V and 14 bases from J, the gap between germline ends came to 12 bases. Germline V gives CDR1 MNHEY, CDR2 SVGEGT. The chain's CDR3 is CASSYSRTSRYF. CDR3 DNA: TGTGCCAGCAGTTACTCAAGAACTAGCCGGTATTTT.

The V call is TRBV24-1, the J call TRBJ2-1; 10 bases agree with TRBD1. Germline CDR1 KGHDR, CDR2 SFDVKD. This CDR3 is 16 amino acids long. V was clipped by 0 bases and J by 7 bases; unmatched bases: 5. CDR3 in amino acids: CATSDLMGQGLNEQFF. The CDR3, as DNA: TGTGCCACCAGTGATTTGATGGGACAGGGGTTAAATGAGCAGTTCTTC.

The J gene is TRBJ2-2, the V gene TRBV19; either TRBD1 or TRBD2 may fit D (5 bases each). CDR1 is LNHDA and CDR2 is SQIVND in the germline V gene (reference sequence). The CDR3 is 15 residues long. V lost 6 bases to trimming and J lost 2 bases, with 13 bases between them. The CDR3 reads CASRHWDGNTGELFF. The CDR3 DNA follows: TGTGCCAGTAGGCATTGGGACGGTAACACCGGGGAGCTGTTTTTT. The complete variable domain, with remaining parts taken from reference TRBV19 and TRBJ2-2, reads DGGITQSPKYLFRKEGQNVTLSCEQNLNHDAMYWYRQDPGQGLRLIYYSQIVNDFQKGDIAEGYSVSREKKESFPLTVTSAQKNPTAFYLCASRHWDGNTGELFFGEGSRLTVL.

This chain connects TRBV11-2 to TRBJ1-5, with a tentative D call TRBD1 (6 bases). The germline V gene encodes CDR1 SGHAT and CDR2 FQNNGV. The CDR3 has 15 residues. Trimming left V 4 bases short and J 4 bases short, with 14 bases between. CDR3 nucleotide sequence: TGTGCCAGCAGCTCGGTAACGGGGGCGAATCAGCCCCAGCATTTT. It is translated as CASSSVTGANQPQHF.

On this clone: The junction departs from germline at one end; a sequencing error may be responsible. The chain links TRBV2 to TRBJ2-5, with TRBD2 as a possible D gene (5 bases). From germline, CDR1 is SNHLY and CDR2 FYNNEI. This CDR3 spans 11 amino acids. In DNA form, the CDR3 reads TGTGCCAGCAGTCAGCACTGGACTGGGAACTTC. Translating it yields CASSQHWTGNF.